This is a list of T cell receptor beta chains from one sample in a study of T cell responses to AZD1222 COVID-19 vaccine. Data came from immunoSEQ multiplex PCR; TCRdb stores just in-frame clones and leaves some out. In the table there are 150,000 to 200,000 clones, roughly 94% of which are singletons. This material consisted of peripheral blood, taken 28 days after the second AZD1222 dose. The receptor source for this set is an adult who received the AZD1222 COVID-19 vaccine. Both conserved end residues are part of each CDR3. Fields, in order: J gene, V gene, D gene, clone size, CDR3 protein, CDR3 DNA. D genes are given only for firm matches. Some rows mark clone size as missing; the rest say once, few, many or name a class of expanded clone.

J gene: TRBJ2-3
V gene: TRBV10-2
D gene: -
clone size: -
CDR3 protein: CASSLGPARTYF
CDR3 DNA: TGCGCCAGCAGCCTGGGCCCAGCAAGAACGTATTTT

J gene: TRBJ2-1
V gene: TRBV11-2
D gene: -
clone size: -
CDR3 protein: CASSSDYYNEQFF
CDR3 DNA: TGTGCCAGCAGCTCTGATTACTACAATGAGCAGTTCTTC

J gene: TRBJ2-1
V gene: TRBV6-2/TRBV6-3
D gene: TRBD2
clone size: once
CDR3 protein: CASSRTGLAGNEQFF
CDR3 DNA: TGTGCCAGCAGTAGGACGGGACTAGCGGGCAATGAGCAGTTCTTC

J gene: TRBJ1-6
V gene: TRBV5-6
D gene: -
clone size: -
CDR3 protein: CASSLGDTLRSPLHF
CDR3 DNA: TGTGCCAGCAGCTTGGGGGACACACTTCGTTCACCCCTCCACTTT

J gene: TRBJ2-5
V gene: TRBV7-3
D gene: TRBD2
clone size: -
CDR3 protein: CASSRSSGEVPQYF
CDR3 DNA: TGTGCCAGCAGCCGGTCTAGCGGGGAGGTGCCCCAGTACTTC

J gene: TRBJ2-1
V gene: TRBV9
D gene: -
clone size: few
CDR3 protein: CASSVGHYNEQFF
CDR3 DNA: TGTGCCAGCAGCGTAGGGCACTACAATGAGCAGTTCTTC

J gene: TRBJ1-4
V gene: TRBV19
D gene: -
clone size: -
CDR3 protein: CASSTGGSTGTNEKLFF
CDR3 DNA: TGTGCCAGTAGTACAGGAGGTTCGACAGGAACTAATGAAAAACTGTTTTTT

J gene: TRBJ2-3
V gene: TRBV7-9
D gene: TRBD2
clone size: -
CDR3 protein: CASSLALASTDTQYF
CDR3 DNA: TGTGCCAGCAGCTTAGCACTAGCGAGCACAGATACGCAGTATTTT

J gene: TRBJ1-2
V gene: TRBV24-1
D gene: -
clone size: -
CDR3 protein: CATSDYGGGYTF
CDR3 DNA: TGTGCCACCAGTGATTACGGAGGGGGCTACACCTTC

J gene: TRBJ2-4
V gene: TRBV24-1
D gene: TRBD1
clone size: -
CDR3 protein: CATSTWTGGAKNIQYF
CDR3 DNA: TGTGCCACCTCCACTTGGACAGGGGGAGCCAAAAACATTCAGTACTTC

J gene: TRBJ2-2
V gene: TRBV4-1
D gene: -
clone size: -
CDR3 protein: CATGGLTNTGELFF
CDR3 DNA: TGCGCCACCGGGGGACTCACGAACACCGGGGAGCTGTTTTTT

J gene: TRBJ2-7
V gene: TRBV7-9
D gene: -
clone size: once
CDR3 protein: CASSLSQAYSYEQYF
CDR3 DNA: TGTGCCAGCAGCTTAAGCCAGGCGTACTCCTACGAGCAGTACTTC

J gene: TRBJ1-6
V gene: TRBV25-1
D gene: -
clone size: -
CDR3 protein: CASRDVNSPLHF
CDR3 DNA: TGTGCCAGCAGGGATGTTAATTCACCCCTCCACTTT

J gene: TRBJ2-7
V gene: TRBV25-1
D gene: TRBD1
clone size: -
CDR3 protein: CASTGQTYEQYF
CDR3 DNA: TGTGCCAGCACGGGACAGACCTACGAGCAGTACTTC

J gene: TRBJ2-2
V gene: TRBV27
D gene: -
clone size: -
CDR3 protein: CASSPRGAGTNTGELFF
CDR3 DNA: TGTGCCAGCAGTCCCCGGGGAGCGGGTACGAACACCGGGGAGCTGTTTTTT

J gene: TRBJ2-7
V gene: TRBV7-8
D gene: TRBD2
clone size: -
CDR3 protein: CASTSGRAVYEQYF
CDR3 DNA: TGTGCCAGCACCAGCGGGAGGGCAGTTTACGAGCAGTACTTC

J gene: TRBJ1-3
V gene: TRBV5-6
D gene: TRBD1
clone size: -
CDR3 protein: CASSFGRGGNTIYF
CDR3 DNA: TGTGCCAGCAGCTTCGGACGAGGGGGCAACACCATATATTTT